The entry that follows covers one T cell receptor beta chain sequence. Its antigen is unidentified. Known numbers of the T cell clone KT2 were added to PBMC. A range of KT2-to-PBMC ratios was made using fixed PBMC numbers. A single-stranded UMI oligo with SP2 sequence was ligated to cDNA 3' ends. The first PCR ran 3 to 5 cycles with an equimolar RC1.1 and RC1.2 beta primer mix. A single record per CDR3 protein comes from TCRdb applying MiXCR to the UMI-ligation and nested PCR reads. The sample shows about 41,000 distinct CDR3 sequences, more than 15% of them seen only once. Looked up from germline, CDR1 is MNHEY and CDR2 is SMNVEV (reference sequence). V lost 6 bases to trimming and J lost 2 bases; unmatched junction nucleotides: 4. The CDR3 extends over 14 amino acids. The data belong to a study of quantifying T cell responses using KT2 cells. Background on the study: TCR alpha and beta constant-region primers primed reverse transcription of RNA. Estimated efficiency of the T4 ligation step was above 9.5% under optimum conditions. Study conclusions and caveats: At about one KT2 cell per 100,000 PBMC, KT2 sequences were still detected.

The sample comprised PBMCs spiked with cells of the T cell clone KT2. J is TRBJ1-2 and V is TRBV27; 9 bases fit TRBD1. This sequence originates from a human donor. CDR3 loop: CASSSGTGNYGYTF. In DNA, the CDR3 is TGTGCCAGCAGCTCCGGGACAGGGAACTATGGCTACACCTTC.